These T cell receptor beta chains were read from a single sample in a study of pediatric ulcerative colitis. Generated by immunoSEQ multiplex PCR, the TCRdb table keeps only in-frame clones and is missing some. The sample includes tens of thousands of clones, around 75% of them seen just once. Sample: gut tissue. Receptor source: a boy aged 5 to 17 with severe ulcerative colitis. Both conserved end residues are part of each CDR3. The D gene is left open where the match is weak. Size values are once, few and many counts, or a class for expanded clones, and some rows have none.

-,TRBD1,TRBV4-1,TRBJ2-1,CASSRPTGSNEQFF,TGCGCCAGCAGCCGCCCGACAGGGAGCAATGAGCAGTTCTTC
once,-,TRBV28,TRBJ2-5,CASSAFRGETQYF,TGTGCCAGCAGTGCTTTCAGGGGCGAGACCCAGTACTTC
-,-,TRBV25-1,TRBJ1-1,CASSDEGTEAFF,TGTGCCAGCAGTGACGAGGGGACTGAAGCTTTCTTT
once,-,TRBV6-5,TRBJ1-2,CASSYSRGGIDGYTF,TGTGCCAGCAGTTACTCGAGGGGAGGGATTGATGGCTACACCTTC
-,TRBD2,TRBV5-1,TRBJ2-7,CASRESNAGEQFYEQYF,TGCGCCAGCAGAGAGTCTAACGCGGGGGAGCAGTTCTACGAGCAGTACTTC
-,-,TRBV7-6,TRBJ1-3,CASSSNLGFPPVGNTIYF,TGTGCCAGCAGCTCCAACCTCGGATTTCCACCAGTTGGAAACACCATATATTTT
-,-,TRBV5-1,TRBJ2-7,CANWIQEGSYEQYF,TGCGCCAACTGGATACAGGAGGGGTCCTACGAGCAGTACTTC
few,-,TRBV19,TRBJ1-5,CASSISGISNQPQHF,TGTGCCAGTAGTATTTCAGGTATAAGCAATCAGCCCCAGCATTTT
-,-,TRBV6-1,TRBJ1-3,CASGDSGNTIYF,TGTGCCAGCGGGGACTCTGGAAACACCATATATTTT
-,TRBD1,TRBV18,TRBJ1-1,CASSPPGQTNTEAFF,TGTGCCAGCTCACCCCCGGGACAGACGAACACTGAAGCTTTCTTT
-,-,TRBV19,TRBJ1-2,CASSMEGLNLYGYTF,TGTGCCAGTAGTATGGAGGGTTTAAACCTCTATGGCTACACCTTC
-,-,TRBV30,TRBJ2-2,CAWKRIGWAPNTGELFF,TGTGCCTGGAAAAGGATAGGATGGGCGCCGAACACCGGGGAGCTGTTTTTT
-,TRBD2,TRBV11-2,TRBJ2-5,CASSNSGGETQYF,TGTGCCAGCAGCAATAGCGGGGGAGAGACCCAGTACTTC
-,-,TRBV20-1,TRBJ2-5,CSARVSAQYF,TGCAGTGCTAGAGTGTCGGCCCAGTACTTC
-,-,TRBV6-5,TRBJ2-1,CASNPPDRGNEQFF,TGTGCCAGCAACCCGCCGGATCGCGGCAATGAGCAGTTCTTC
-,-,TRBV19,TRBJ2-7,CASSPSGGRYEQYF,TGTGCCAGTAGTCCAAGTGGGGGTCGGTACGAGCAGTACTTC
-,-,TRBV18,TRBJ1-1,CASSPRGGLDTEAFF,TGTGCCAGCTCACCACGGGGAGGATTGGACACTGAAGCTTTCTTT
-,TRBD1,TRBV7-8,TRBJ1-5,CASSSRDSDNQPQHF,TGTGCCAGCAGCTCCCGGGACAGCGACAATCAGCCCCAGCATTTT
-,-,TRBV6-5,TRBJ1-1,CASSQGMNTEAFF,TGTGCCAGCAGCCAGGGGATGAACACTGAAGCTTTCTTT
-,-,TRBV28,TRBJ1-5,CASNQGAQPQHF,TGTGCCAGTAATCAGGGTGCTCAGCCCCAGCATTTT
-,-,TRBV2,TRBJ1-5,CASRDGLYSNQPQHF,TGTGCCAGCAGAGACGGGTTGTATAGCAATCAGCCCCAGCATTTT
-,TRBD2,TRBV6-5,TRBJ2-2,CASRRAGVIGELFF,TGTGCCAGCCGGCGAGCGGGGGTGATCGGGGAGCTGTTTTTT
-,TRBD2,TRBV11-2,TRBJ2-3,CASSGGLAGGTDTQYF,TGTGCCAGCAGCGGCGGACTAGCGGGGGGCACAGATACGCAGTATTTT
-,TRBD1,TRBV5-1,TRBJ2-1,CASSAGTGNNEQFF,TGCGCCAGCAGCGCCGGGACAGGGAACAATGAGCAGTTCTTC
-,TRBD1,TRBV29-1,TRBJ1-1,CSVNRGPTEAFF,TGCAGCGTCAACAGGGGGCCCACTGAAGCTTTCTTT
medium-sized,TRBD1,TRBV5-1,TRBJ2-5,CASSVGTGSETQYF,TGCGCCAGCAGCGTCGGGACAGGTTCAGAGACCCAGTACTTC
-,TRBD1,TRBV19,TRBJ1-2,CASSIIGGEYGYTF,TGTGCCAGTAGTATTATAGGGGGCGAGTATGGCTACACCTTC
few,-,TRBV4-1,TRBJ1-2,CASSQGEGLYGYTF,TGCGCCAGCAGCCAAGGCGAAGGCCTCTATGGCTACACCTTC
-,TRBD1,TRBV10-3,TRBJ1-1,CAISLGQDNTEAFF,TGTGCCATCAGCTTAGGACAGGACAACACTGAAGCTTTCTTT
-,-,TRBV6-4,TRBJ2-3,CASSDSRGMGTQYF,TGTGCCAGCAGTGACTCCCGGGGTATGGGTACGCAGTATTTT
-,-,TRBV2,TRBJ2-3,CASSSLVGPDTQYF,TGTGCCAGCAGTTCCCTAGTGGGCCCAGATACGCAGTATTTT
few,-,TRBV5-1,TRBJ1-1,CASSYTKDTEAFF,TGCGCCAGCAGCTATACAAAGGACACTGAAGCTTTCTTT
-,TRBD1,TRBV9,TRBJ2-5,CASSVGLGGRRFQETQYF,TGTGCCAGCAGCGTAGGTTTAGGGGGCAGACGGTTCCAAGAGACCCAGTACTTC
-,-,TRBV5-1,TRBJ2-1,CASKGVGGPVNEQFF,TGCGCCAGCAAGGGAGTGGGGGGGCCCGTCAATGAGCAGTTCTTC
once,-,TRBV5-1,TRBJ2-3,CASSLGDIGNTQYF,TGCGCCAGCAGCTTGGGGGATATAGGGAATACGCAGTATTTT
-,-,TRBV28,TRBJ1-3,CASSHQGPGNTIYF,TGTGCCAGCAGTCACCAGGGACCTGGAAACACCATATATTTT
-,-,TRBV4-1,TRBJ2-2,CASSPGSWDTGELFF,TGCGCCAGCAGCCCTGGCAGTTGGGACACCGGGGAGCTGTTTTTT
-,-,TRBV20-1,TRBJ2-7,CSALEPPEQYF,TGCAGTGCATTAGAGCCCCCCGAGCAGTACTTC
once,TRBD2,TRBV19,TRBJ2-1,CASRLTSGGGNEQFF,TGTGCCAGTAGACTGACTAGCGGGGGAGGCAATGAGCAGTTCTTC
-,-,TRBV6-6,TRBJ1-5,CASSYRPDNQPQHF,TGTGCCAGCAGTTACCGACCAGACAATCAGCCCCAGCATTTT
-,TRBD1,TRBV29-1,TRBJ2-7,CSVAQGAYEQYF,TGCAGCGTTGCGCAGGGGGCCTACGAGCAGTACTTC
few,-,TRBV19,TRBJ2-2,CASSKRVNTGELFF,TGTGCCAGTAGTAAAAGGGTGAACACCGGGGAGCTGTTTTTT
-,-,TRBV9,TRBJ2-1,CASSVAMRVTYNEQFF,TGTGCCAGCAGCGTAGCTATGAGGGTAACCTACAATGAGCAGTTCTTC
-,-,TRBV18,TRBJ2-6,CASSPVGREKGANVLTF,TGTGCCAGCTCACCAGTGGGCAGGGAAAAGGGGGCCAACGTCCTGACTTTC
-,-,TRBV5-1,TRBJ1-4,CASSLGGRVYEKLFF,TGCGCCAGCAGCTTGGGTGGCAGGGTGTATGAAAAACTGTTTTTT
-,TRBD1,TRBV4-1,TRBJ1-4,CASSLGQGDEKLFF,TGCGCCAGCAGCCTGGGACAGGGGGATGAAAAACTGTTTTTT
-,-,TRBV7-8,TRBJ1-1,CASSSGGRVPNTEAFF,TGTGCCAGCAGCTCCGGAGGAAGGGTCCCTAACACTGAAGCTTTCTTT
-,-,TRBV29-1,TRBJ2-1,CSVVMVVGQGSYNEQFF,TGCAGCGTTGTAATGGTCGTGGGGCAGGGATCCTACAATGAGCAGTTCTTC
-,TRBD1,TRBV9,TRBJ2-6,CASSGATGGADPGANVLTF,TGTGCCAGCAGCGGGGCAACAGGGGGCGCCGATCCTGGGGCCAACGTCCTGACTTTC
-,TRBD1,TRBV28,TRBJ1-4,CASSPGTEYEKLFF,TGTGCCAGCAGTCCCGGGACAGAGTATGAAAAACTGTTTTTT
-,TRBD1,TRBV5-1,TRBJ2-7,CASSLQGAREQYF,TGCGCCAGCAGCTTGCAGGGGGCAAGGGAGCAGTACTTC
-,-,TRBV9,TRBJ2-3,CASSVEGDLTDTQYF,TGTGCCAGCAGCGTAGAGGGGGATTTGACAGATACGCAGTATTTT
-,-,TRBV15,TRBJ2-5,CATSKGKETQYF,TGTGCCACCAGCAAAGGCAAAGAGACCCAGTACTTC
-,TRBD1,TRBV28,TRBJ2-7,CASSLQTGVREQYF,TGTGCCAGCAGTTTACAAACAGGGGTTCGGGAGCAGTACTTC
-,TRBD1,TRBV10-3,TRBJ2-3,CAISSTGTGVQDTQYF,TGTGCCATCAGTTCCACCGGGACAGGGGTTCAAGATACGCAGTATTTT
-,TRBD1,TRBV7-2,TRBJ2-5,CASSLSRGQPSIETQYF,TGTGCCAGCAGCTTAAGTCGGGGACAGCCGAGTATAGAGACCCAGTACTTC
-,TRBD2,TRBV13,TRBJ2-5,CASSSGLTSGVETQYF,TGTGCCAGCAGCTCGGGATTGACCAGCGGGGTGGAGACCCAGTACTTC
-,-,TRBV30,TRBJ2-7,CAWSVLGPILYF,TGTGCCTGGAGTGTACTCGGACCAATATTGTACTTC
once,TRBD1,TRBV27,TRBJ1-1,CASSPWTGKNTEAFF,TGTGCCAGCAGTCCCTGGACAGGGAAGAACACTGAAGCTTTCTTT
few,TRBD1,TRBV19,TRBJ1-5,CASSIASGGRQPQHF,TGTGCCAGTAGTATAGCCTCAGGGGGCCGTCAGCCCCAGCATTTT